The clone carrying this T cell receptor beta chain has at least ten counts. Its target is not known. This sample stems from a study of regulatory T cells in long-lasting Graves disease. Time point denoted: newly diagnosed GD, antithyroid drugs for less than 3 months. PBMC RNA was the source of the TCR library. The source of the patients was an endocrinology department in Xi'an, China. Construction of TCR beta libraries relied on iRepertoire HTBI primers and on Arm-PCR targeting CDR3 regions. Authors' analysis steps: Identification yielded 62 TRBV and about 15 TRBJ segments across samples. MiXCR, applied by TCRdb to the multiplex PCR reads, yields one record per CDR3 protein. TCRdb, rather than the study authors, made the V and J calls. The sample gives under 300,000 distinct CDR3 sequences, 15% to 20% of which show up once; less than 25% is in the top ten. Regarding the study as a whole: Between persistent patients, a few thousand public clonotypes were shared, exceeding the roughly 1,000 shared between new patients.

This CDR3 region has 13 residues. The germline gives CDR1 SGHRS, CDR2 YFSETQ. The V end lost 5 bases, the J end lost 1 base, and 9 bases lay between the germline ends. This material consisted of peripheral blood mononuclear cells (PBMCs), taken at new diagnosis, from a patient treated with antithyroid drugs. This TCR was recovered from a female donor with Graves disease. The V and J genes are TRBV5-1 and TRBJ1-1; D remains unclear. The CDR3 spells CASSHTSNTEAFF. For the CDR3, the DNA is TGCGCCAGCAGTCACACATCGAACACTGAAGCTTTCTTT.